The 3 T cell receptor beta chains below come from one sample, sequenced in a study of shared clonotypes between healthy human individuals. Only in-frame clones appear in the TCRdb table, and some are missing; sequencing was by immunoSEQ multiplex PCR. The table shows roughly 1,000,000 clones, with around three quarters occurring only once. The sample comprised memory CD4+ T cells from PBMCs. Subset denoted: CD45RA-negative fraction. Receptor source: a man younger than 30 in good health. Some clones in this sample may be carry-over from other donors' samples.

Regarding this clone: The junction shows a germline mismatch at one end, possibly a read error. Other DNA variants within this sample encode the same CDR3. This chain connects TRBV5-6 to TRBJ2-7; a weak D match, TRBD1 (7 bases). Looked up from germline, CDR1 is SGHDT and CDR2 is YYEEEE. The CDR3 length is 14 residues. The CDR3 region is CASQQGRPLSEQYF. Written as DNA, the CDR3 is TGCGCCAGCCAACAGGGGAGGCCCCTATCCGAGCAGTACTTC.

The V and J genes are TRBV10-3 and TRBJ1-3; D is uncertain. CDR1 and CDR2 (germline): ENHRY, SYGVKD. The CDR3 spans 14 residues. V was clipped by 6 bases and J by 0 bases, with 9 bases between them. Here the CDR3 DNA reads TGTGCCATCAGAGGAACGAACTCTGGAAACACCATATATTTT. Encoded protein: CAIRGTNSGNTIYF.

The rearrangement uses TRBV7-8 and TRBJ2-5; D is ambiguous. CDR3 length: 13 amino acids. Germline loops: CDR1 SGHVS, CDR2 FQNEAQ. V shed 5 bases and J shed 5 bases, with 12 bases lying between them. The CDR3 here is CASSLSPGETQYF. The CDR3 nucleotides are TGTGCCAGCAGCCTTTCACCGGGTGAGACCCAGTACTTC.